This passage covers 30 T cell receptor beta chains from one sample sequenced in a study of blood T cell repertoires in COVID-19 (dated by TCRdb to about 2020). The library was produced with the immunoSEQ multiplex PCR assay. TCRdb took this table from immuneACCESS and kept in-frame rearrangements with V and J called. Such tables lack part of the clones; where checked against another copy, unresolved V genes explain under half of the gap, and the rest is unexplained. A total of about 190,000 clones appear in this sample, over 75% of them only once. Of the sample, about 2.8% falls within the top ten clones. Sequencing used peripheral blood. These receptors all come from a woman of 80 years or more with active or convalescent COVID-19.

The chain couples TRBV4-3 to TRBJ1-2, with D possibly TRBD1 on 6 matching bases. With 4 bases removed from V and 1 base from J, the gap between germline ends came to 10 bases. Germline-derived CDR1 and CDR2 are LGHNA and YSLEER. The CDR3 loop spans 14 amino acids. The CDR3 nucleotides are TGCGCCAGCAGCCTGGGAGGGGGTAACTATGGCTACACCTTC. It encodes CASSLGGGNYGYTF.

The rearrangement links TRBV18 to TRBJ1-3; D is uncertain. Trimming pared 1 base from V and 3 bases from J, leaving 13 bases between. The CDR3 consists of 16 residues. The germline CDR1 and CDR2 sequences are KGHSH and LQKENI. Here the CDR3 reads CASSPRTAGNGNTIYF. CDR3 coding DNA: TGTGCCAGCTCACCACGGACGGCGGGTAATGGAAACACCATATATTTT.

This sequence joins TRBV7-2 and TRBJ1-2; D may be TRBD1 (6 bases). Trimming stripped 2 bases from V and 0 bases from J, with 13 bases between. The CDR3 has 16 residues. Per the germline V gene, CDR1 is SGHTA and CDR2 is FQGNSA. The DNA of the CDR3 is TGTGCCAGCAGCTTATCAGCGACAGGCACTAACTATGGCTACACCTTC. Protein: CASSLSATGTNYGYTF.

The V gene is TRBV19, the J gene TRBJ2-2; TRBD1 matches 10 bases. The germline V gene has CDR1 LNHDA and CDR2 SQIVND (reference sequence). This CDR3 has 15 residues. V was clipped by 6 bases and J by 6 bases; unmatched bases: 7. CDR3 sequence (DNA): TGTGCCAGTAGGGACAGGGGGGTTGTGGCCGGGGAGCTGTTTTTT. It codes for CASRDRGVVAGELFF.

The genes are TRBV28 and TRBJ2-3; 7 bases line up with TRBD1. The CDR3 sequence is 15 residues long. Looked up from germline, CDR1 is MDHEN and CDR2 is SYDVKM. The V and J ends lost 6 bases and 1 base, in that order; junction bases with no gene match: 7. CDR3 in amino acids: CASSSGQDRTDTQYF. CDR3 nucleotides: TGTGCCAGCAGCTCCGGACAGGACCGCACAGATACGCAGTATTTT.

This clone was recorded a few times. V is TRBV29-1 and J is TRBJ1-5; D not resolved. CDR1 and CDR2 from the germline V gene are SQVTM and ANQGSEA. Between the trimmed V and J ends, which lost 6 bases and 1 base, there was a span of 16 bases. CDR3 length: 15 residues. The chain's CDR3 is CSVEGGMVSNQPQHF. In nucleotides, the CDR3 is TGCAGCGTGGAGGGCGGTATGGTGAGCAATCAGCCCCAGCATTTT.

This clone was seen once. The CDR3 DNA is TGTGCCAGCAGCACCCGGGACAGATGTACGAGGGAGCAGTACTTC. This sequence encodes CASSTRDRCTREQYF. The chain joins TRBV21-1 to TRBJ2-7; TRBD1 is the table's D call, not checked against the DNA. TRBV21-1 is flagged as a pseudogene. This CDR3 region has 15 residues.

This clone was detected once. The rearrangement uses TRBV19 and TRBJ2-3; 11 nucleotides agree with TRBD1. After removal of 8 bases from V and 5 bases from J, the junction contained 6 bases not matched to a gene. Germline V gene sequence: CDR1 LNHDA, CDR2 SQIVND (reference sequence). The CDR3 consists of 14 residues. The CDR3 sequence is CASAPGTGGDTQYF. The DNA for the CDR3 is TGTGCCAGTGCCCCAGGGACAGGGGGAGATACGCAGTATTTT.

V usage is TRBV7-2 and J usage is TRBJ1-5, with a possible D match to TRBD1 (6 bases). Trimming left V 3 bases short and J 7 bases short, with 10 bases between. Germline values: CDR1 SGHTA, CDR2 FQGNSA. This CDR3 comprises 13 residues. CDR3 loop: CASSFTGIQPQHF. CDR3 in DNA: TGTGCCAGCAGCTTTACAGGGATACAGCCCCAGCATTTT. The variable domain in full, with the rest retrieved from reference TRBV7-2 and TRBJ1-5, is GAGVSQSPSNKVTEKGKDVELRCDPISGHTALYWYRQSLGQGLEFLIYFQGNSAPDKSGLPSDRFSAERTGGSVSTLTIQRTQQEDSAVYLCASSFTGIQPQHFGDGTRLSIL.

The rearrangement uses TRBV6-6 and TRBJ2-1; 16 nucleotides line up with TRBD2. V trimming: 5 bases; J trimming: 6 bases; junction bases outside the gene matches: 7. Germline CDR1 is MNHNY and CDR2 is SVGAGI (reference sequence). This CDR3 is 17 amino acids long. The CDR3 protein is CASSPQGLAGGLNEQFF. For the CDR3, the DNA is TGTGCCAGCAGTCCACAGGGACTAGCGGGGGGGCTCAATGAGCAGTTCTTC.

This clone has a handful of counts. The chain has TRBV20-1 and TRBJ2-5, with 12 bases fitting TRBD2. V lost 3 bases and J lost 4; bases outside the gene matches: 18. CDR1 and CDR2 (germline): DFQATT, SNEGSKA (reference sequence). The CDR3 covers 19 residues. The CDR3 here is CSASEPSGGGGGPRETQYF. For the CDR3, the DNA is TGCAGTGCTAGTGAACCTAGCGGGGGGGGCGGTGGGCCACGAGAGACCCAGTACTTC.

The J gene is TRBJ2-7, the V gene TRBV7-9, with 7 bases matching TRBD1. Unmatched junction bases numbered 4, after V lost 5 bases and J lost 0 bases. This CDR3 region has 14 residues. In germline, CDR1 is SEHNR, CDR2 FQNEAQ (reference sequence). CDR3 protein: CASSKTGASYEQYF. In DNA, the CDR3 is TGTGCCAGCAGCAAAACAGGGGCCTCCTACGAGCAGTACTTC. Complete variable domain (other parts from reference TRBV7-9 and TRBJ2-7): DTGVSQNPRHKITKRGQNVTFRCDPISEHNRLYWYRQTLGQGPEFLTYFQNEAQLEKSRLLSDRFSAERPKGSFSTLEIQRTEQGDSAMYLCASSKTGASYEQYFGPGTRLTVT.

The gene calls are TRBV4-2 and TRBJ2-3; 12 bases match TRBD2. V shed 1 base, J shed 5 bases, and the junction held 10 bases outside the gene matches. CDR3 length: 18 residues. CDR1 LGHNA and CDR2 YNFKEQ come from the germline V gene. CDR3 coding DNA: TGTGCCAGCAGCCAAGCCCCTAGCGGGGGGGCCAGTGGAGATACGCAGTATTTT. This sequence encodes CASSQAPSGGASGDTQYF.

This clone was counted a few times. The genes are TRBV4-3 and TRBJ1-6, with 8 bases lining up with TRBD1. The V gene's germline CDR1 is LGHNA and CDR2 YSLEER. The CDR3 spans 18 residues. V lost 0 bases and J lost 7; bases outside the gene matches: 11. The CDR3 DNA reads TGCGCCAGCAGCCAAGATTCTCTATGGGGACAGGCGAATTCACCCCTCCACTTT. The encoded protein is CASSQDSLWGQANSPLHF.

The CDR3 coding sequence is TGTGCCACCAGCATCGGGGGGAGGGGTTACGGCTACACCTTC. It yields the protein CATSIGGRGYGYTF. The chain couples TRBV15 to TRBJ1-2, with D perhaps matching TRBD1 (5 bases). Germline V gene sequence: CDR1 LNHNV, CDR2 YYDKDF (reference sequence). The CDR3 covers 14 residues. Trimming removed 4 bases from V and 8 bases from J, with 17 bases in between. Filled out from reference TRBV15 and TRBJ1-2, the complete variable domain reads DAMVIQNPRYQVTQFGKPVTLSCSQTLNHNVMYWYQQKSSQAPKLLFHYYDKDFNNEADTPDNFQSRRPNTSFCFLDIRSPGLGDTAMYLCATSIGGRGYGYTFGSGTRLTVV.

J is TRBJ1-2 and V is TRBV12-5; TRBD1 matches 7 bases. V lost 5 bases to trimming and J lost 7 bases; unmatched junction nucleotides: 4. Per germline, CDR1 LGHNT and CDR2 FRNRAP. The CDR3 spans 12 residues. The CDR3 reads CASGAGQSGYTF. CDR3 sequence (DNA): TGTGCTAGTGGTGCGGGACAGTCTGGCTACACCTTC.

The chain has TRBV7-9 and TRBJ2-5, with D maybe TRBD2 (5 bases). The CDR3 has 14 residues. The V end lost 5 bases, the J end lost 2 bases, and 12 bases lay between the germline ends. From germline, CDR1 is SEHNR and CDR2 FQNEAQ (reference sequence). The CDR3 is CASSRRGTQETQYF. CDR3 DNA: TGTGCCAGCAGCCGACGGGGTACGCAAGAGACCCAGTACTTC.

This rearrangement joins TRBV19 to TRBJ1-5, with TRBD1 identical over 7 bases. CDR1 is LNHDA and CDR2 is SQIVND in the germline V gene (reference sequence). The CDR3 length is 15 residues. The V gene end was trimmed by 6 bases and the J gene end by 1 base; junction bases not matched to a gene: 6. This chain's CDR3 is CASSLSGGSNQPQHF. The CDR3 DNA reads TGTGCCAGTAGCCTATCAGGGGGGAGCAATCAGCCCCAGCATTTT. Based on the CDR3 plus reference TRBV19 and TRBJ1-5, the full variable domain is DGGITQSPKYLFRKEGQNVTLSCEQNLNHDAMYWYRQDPGQGLRLIYYSQIVNDFQKGDIAEGYSVSREKKESFPLTVTSAQKNPTAFYLCASSLSGGSNQPQHFGDGTRLSIL.

The chain has TRBV3-1 (or the pseudogene TRBV3-2) and TRBJ1-4; D not certain. The CDR3 sequence is 17 residues long. The germline CDR1 and CDR2 sequences are LGHDT and YNNKEL (reference sequence). V was pared by 0 bases and J by 8 bases, with 19 bases between. CDR3 protein: CASSQDDGSRPREKLFF. In nucleotides, the CDR3 is TGTGCCAGCAGCCAAGATGATGGGTCCAGGCCCAGGGAAAAACTGTTTTTT.

This chain uses TRBV29-1 with TRBJ1-1; D unclear. Trimming pared 1 base from V and 4 bases from J, leaving 13 bases between. Germline CDR1 SQVTM, CDR2 ANQGSEA. This CDR3 contains 14 residues. The CDR3: CSVEAGFSGTEAFF. CDR3 nucleotide sequence: TGCAGCGTTGAAGCGGGTTTTTCGGGCACTGAAGCTTTCTTT.

The chain has TRBV28 and TRBJ1-2; D is unclear. Trimming took 3 bases from V and 2 from J, leaving 4 bases between them. The CDR3 consists of 12 residues. CDR1 is MDHEN, CDR2 SYDVKM, per germline. CDR3: CASSFRNYGYTF. The CDR3 DNA reads TGTGCCAGCAGTTTTAGAAACTATGGCTACACCTTC.

V gene TRBV24-1 combines with J gene TRBJ2-3, with a possible D match to TRBD1 (7 bases). Germline values: CDR1 KGHDR, CDR2 SFDVKD. The CDR3 has 14 amino acids. V was clipped by 3 bases and J by 4 bases, with 10 bases between them. CDR3 region: CATSDGGTADTQYF. In nucleotides, the CDR3 is TGTGCCACCAGTGATGGGGGGACAGCAGATACGCAGTATTTT.

The chain recombines TRBV11-2 with TRBJ1-1; D is unclear. The germline V gene has CDR1 SGHAT and CDR2 FQNNGV. Trimming removed 3 bases from V and 3 bases from J, with 8 bases in between. The CDR3 totals 13 residues. Here the CDR3 reads CASSFGSHTEAFF. The CDR3 region has the DNA TGTGCCAGCAGCTTTGGGAGTCACACTGAAGCTTTCTTT.

This chain connects TRBV28 to TRBJ2-1; D call uncertain. CDR1 is MDHEN, CDR2 SYDVKM, per germline. Deletions cut 1 base from V and 4 bases from J, with 8 bases between. The CDR3 consists of 14 residues. CDR3 sequence (DNA): TGTGCCAGCAGTTTATTTAGAGATTACAATGAGCAGTTCTTC. Its protein is CASSLFRDYNEQFF.

V gene TRBV28 combines with J gene TRBJ2-1, with a tentative D call TRBD1 (6 bases). The CDR3 has 13 residues. Germline V gene lookup returns CDR1 MDHEN and CDR2 SYDVKM. Trimming removed 7 bases from V and 6 bases from J, with 13 bases in between. The CDR3 sequence is CASTRQVGNEQFF. The DNA of the CDR3 is TGTGCCAGCACACGACAGGTGGGCAATGAGCAGTTCTTC.

This clone occurred once. V is TRBV5-1 and J is TRBJ1-4, with TRBD1 matching over 7 bases. CDR3 length: 14 residues. The V and J ends lost 3 bases and 8 bases, in that order; junction bases with no gene match: 7. Germline V gene data show CDR1 as SGHRS and CDR2 as YFSETQ. This CDR3 is CASSSGQIGEKLFF. The DNA for the CDR3 is TGCGCCAGCAGCTCGGGACAGATCGGCGAAAAACTGTTTTTT.

J is TRBJ1-5 and V is TRBV4-1, with D possibly TRBD1 on 6 matching bases. The germline V gene has CDR1 MGHRA and CDR2 YSYEKL. V lost 0 bases and J 0 bases, leaving 9 bases between the germline ends. The CDR3 is made up of 16 amino acids. The CDR3 nucleotides read TGCGCCAGCAGCCAAGAACAGGGATATAGCAATCAGCCCCAGCATTTT. Its protein is CASSQEQGYSNQPQHF.

The chain links TRBV3-1 (or the pseudogene TRBV3-2) to TRBJ2-1; 12 nucleotides agree with TRBD2. Germline CDR1 LGHDT, CDR2 YNNKEL (reference sequence). Losses at the gene ends were 4 bases for V and 7 bases for J; bases not matched to a gene: 5. The CDR3 loop spans 15 amino acids. The CDR3 DNA sequence: TGTGCCAGCAGCCTTACTAGCGGGGGGTCTAATGAGCAGTTCTTC. Translation: CASSLTSGGSNEQFF.

V and J are TRBV9 and TRBJ1-1, with D perhaps matching TRBD1 (5 bases). Trimming left V 0 bases short and J 7 bases short, with 19 bases between. Germline V gene sequence: CDR1 SGDLS, CDR2 YYNGEE. The CDR3 consists of 16 residues. Here the CDR3 DNA reads TGTGCCAGCAGCGTAGATGACAGCCCCCTCGGTGTTGAAGCTTTCTTT. Translated: CASSVDDSPLGVEAFF.

J is TRBJ2-7 and V is TRBV2, with 9 positions matching TRBD1. V was pared by 3 bases and J by 6 bases, with 6 bases of the junction left unmatched. The germline V gene has CDR1 SNHLY and CDR2 FYNNEI. The CDR3 is 14 residues long. The CDR3 DNA reads as TGTGCCAGCAGTGAGGTACAGGGGGCGTTCGAGCAGTACTTC. It translates to CASSEVQGAFEQYF.